This TCR beta chain was obtained from a study of T cells of healthy individuals. Via MiXCR, TCRdb re-called the 5' RACE reads, giving one row per CDR3 protein. The table shows about 57,000 distinct CDR3 sequences, with about a sixth occurring only once. This CDR3 is 14 amino acids long. The trim removed 3 bases at V and 1 base at J, leaving 2 bases unmatched. Germline assignment: CDR1 DFQATT and CDR2 SNEGSKA (reference sequence). This clonotype was sampled from a human donor in good health. The V call is TRBV20-1, the J call TRBJ2-1; 8 bases agree with TRBD2. DNA for the CDR3: TGCAGTGCTAGCGGGGGGGATTCCTACAATGAGCAGTTCTTC. Its translation: CSASGGDSYNEQFF.